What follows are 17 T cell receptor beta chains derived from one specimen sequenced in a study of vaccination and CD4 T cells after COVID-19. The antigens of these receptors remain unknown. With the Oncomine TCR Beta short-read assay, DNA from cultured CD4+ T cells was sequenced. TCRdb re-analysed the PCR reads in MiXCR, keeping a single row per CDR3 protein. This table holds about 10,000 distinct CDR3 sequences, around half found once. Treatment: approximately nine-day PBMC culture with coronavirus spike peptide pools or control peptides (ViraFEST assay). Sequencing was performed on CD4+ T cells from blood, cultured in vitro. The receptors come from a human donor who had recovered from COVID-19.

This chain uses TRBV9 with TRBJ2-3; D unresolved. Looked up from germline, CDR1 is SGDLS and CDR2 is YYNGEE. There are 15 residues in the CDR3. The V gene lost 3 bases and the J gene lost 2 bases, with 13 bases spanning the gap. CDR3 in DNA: TGTGCCAGCAGCGCGTGGGGATCCTCCACAGATACGCAGTATTTT. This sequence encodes CASSAWGSSTDTQYF.

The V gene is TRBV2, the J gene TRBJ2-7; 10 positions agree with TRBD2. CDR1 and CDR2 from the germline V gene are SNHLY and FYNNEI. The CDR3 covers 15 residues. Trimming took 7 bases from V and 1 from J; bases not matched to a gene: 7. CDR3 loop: CASTGRTSGSYEQYF. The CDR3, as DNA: TGTGCCAGCACTGGTAGGACTAGCGGTTCCTACGAGCAGTACTTC. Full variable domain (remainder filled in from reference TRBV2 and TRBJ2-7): EPEVTQTPSHQVTQMGQEVILRCVPISNHLYFYWYRQILGQKVEFLVSFYNNEISEKSEIFDDQFSVERPDGSNFTLKIRSTKLEDSAMYFCASTGRTSGSYEQYFGPGTRLTVT.

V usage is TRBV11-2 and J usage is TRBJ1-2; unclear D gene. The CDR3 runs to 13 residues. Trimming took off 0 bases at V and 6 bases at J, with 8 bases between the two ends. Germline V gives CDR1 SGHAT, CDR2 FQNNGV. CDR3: CASSLERGHGYTF. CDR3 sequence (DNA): TGTGCCAGCAGCTTAGAACGAGGGCATGGCTACACCTTC. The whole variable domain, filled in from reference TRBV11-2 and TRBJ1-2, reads EAGVAQSPRYKIIEKRQSVAFWCNPISGHATLYWYQQILGQGPKLLIQFQNNGVVDDSQLPKDRFSAERLKGVDSTLKIQPAKLEDSAVYLCASSLERGHGYTFGSGTRLTVV.

The CDR3 reads CASKPGQGVSPLHF. DNA of the CDR3: TGTGCCAGCAAGCCAGGACAGGGTGTTTCACCCCTCCACTTT. The gene calls are TRBV2 and TRBJ1-6, with 8 nucleotides matching TRBD1. With V trimmed by 7 bases and J by 9 bases, 8 bases remained unmatched. Germline V gene lookup returns CDR1 SNHLY and CDR2 FYNNEI. The CDR3 is 14 residues long.

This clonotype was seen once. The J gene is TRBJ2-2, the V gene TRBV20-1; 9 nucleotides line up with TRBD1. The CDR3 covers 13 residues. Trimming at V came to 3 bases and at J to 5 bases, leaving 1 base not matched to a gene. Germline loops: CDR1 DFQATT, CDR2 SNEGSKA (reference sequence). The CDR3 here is CSARGTGTGELFF. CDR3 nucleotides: TGCAGTGCTAGGGGGACAGGGACCGGGGAGCTGTTTTTT.

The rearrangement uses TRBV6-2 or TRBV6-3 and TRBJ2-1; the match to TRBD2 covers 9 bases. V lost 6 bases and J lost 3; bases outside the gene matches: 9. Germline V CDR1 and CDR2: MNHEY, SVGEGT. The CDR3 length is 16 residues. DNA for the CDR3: TGTGCCAGCAGGCGGGGGGGCCTTCTTAACTACAATGAGCAGTTCTTC. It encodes CASRRGGLLNYNEQFF.

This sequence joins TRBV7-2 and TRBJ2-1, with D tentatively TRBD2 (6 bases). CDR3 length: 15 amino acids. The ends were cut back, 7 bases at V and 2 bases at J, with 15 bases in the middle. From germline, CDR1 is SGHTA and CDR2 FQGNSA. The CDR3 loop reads CASILSGLTYNEQFF. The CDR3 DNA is TGTGCCAGCATCCTGTCGGGACTGACCTACAATGAGCAGTTCTTC.

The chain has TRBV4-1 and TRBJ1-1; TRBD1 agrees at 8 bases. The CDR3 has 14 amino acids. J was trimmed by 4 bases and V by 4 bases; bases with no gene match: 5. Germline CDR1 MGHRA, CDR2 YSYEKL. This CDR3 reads CASSRYDRGTEAFF. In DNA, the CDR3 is TGCGCCAGCAGCCGTTACGACAGGGGCACTGAAGCTTTCTTT.

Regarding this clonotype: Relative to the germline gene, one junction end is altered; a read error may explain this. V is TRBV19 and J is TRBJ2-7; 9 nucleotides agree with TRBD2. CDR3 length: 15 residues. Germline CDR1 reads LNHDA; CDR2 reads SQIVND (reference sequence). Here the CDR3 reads CASSIQAGGIYGQYF. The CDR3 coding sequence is TGCGCCAGTAGTATTCAGGCGGGGGGGATCTACGGGCAGTACTTC.

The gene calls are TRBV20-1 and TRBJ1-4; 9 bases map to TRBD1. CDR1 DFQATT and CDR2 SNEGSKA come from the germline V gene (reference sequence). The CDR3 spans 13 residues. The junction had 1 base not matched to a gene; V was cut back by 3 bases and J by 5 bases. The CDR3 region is CSARDRGNEKLFF. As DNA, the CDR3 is TGCAGTGCTAGGGACAGGGGAAATGAAAAACTGTTTTTT.

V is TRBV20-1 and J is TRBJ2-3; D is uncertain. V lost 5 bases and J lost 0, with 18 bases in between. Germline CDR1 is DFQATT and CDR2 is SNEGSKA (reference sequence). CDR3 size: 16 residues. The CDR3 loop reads CSAQHLAIASTDTQYF. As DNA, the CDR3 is TGCAGTGCTCAACATCTCGCGATAGCTAGCACAGATACGCAGTATTTT.

The CDR3 nucleotides read TGTGCCAGCTCTCGCCCCGGGGACACCGGGGAGCTGTTTTTT. This sequence encodes CASSRPGDTGELFF. The rearrangement links TRBV18 to TRBJ2-2; D might be TRBD2 (5 bases). Per germline, CDR1 KGHSH and CDR2 LQKENI. This CDR3 comprises 14 residues. V was clipped by 6 bases and J by 3 bases, with 11 bases between them.

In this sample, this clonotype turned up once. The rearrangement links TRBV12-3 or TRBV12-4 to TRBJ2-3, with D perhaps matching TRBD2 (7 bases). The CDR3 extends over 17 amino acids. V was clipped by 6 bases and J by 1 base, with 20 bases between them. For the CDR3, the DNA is TGTGCCAGCAGCGTAGATGCTGGGGGGGGCCGCACAGATACGCAGTATTTT. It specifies CASSVDAGGGRTDTQYF.

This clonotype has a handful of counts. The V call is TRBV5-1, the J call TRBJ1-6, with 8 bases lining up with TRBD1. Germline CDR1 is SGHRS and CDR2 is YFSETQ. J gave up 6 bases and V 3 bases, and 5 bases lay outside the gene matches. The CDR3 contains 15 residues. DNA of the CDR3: TGCGCCAGCAGCTCTCTGGACAGGGTTAATTCACCCCTCCACTTT. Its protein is CASSSLDRVNSPLHF.

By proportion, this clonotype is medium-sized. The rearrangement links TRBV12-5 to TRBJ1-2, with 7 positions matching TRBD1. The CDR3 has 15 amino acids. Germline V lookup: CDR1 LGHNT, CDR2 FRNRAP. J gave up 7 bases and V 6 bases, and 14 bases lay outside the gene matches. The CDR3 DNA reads TGTGCTAGTGGACTCCCCCTCGGACAGGCCGCTGGCTACACCTTC. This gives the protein CASGLPLGQAAGYTF.

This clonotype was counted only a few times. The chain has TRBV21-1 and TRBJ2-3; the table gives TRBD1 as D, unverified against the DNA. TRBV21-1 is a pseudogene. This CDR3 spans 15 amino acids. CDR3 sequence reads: CASSKGAGGTDTQYF. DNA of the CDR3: TGTGCCAGCAGCAAAGGGGCGGGGGGCACAGATACGCAGTATTTT.

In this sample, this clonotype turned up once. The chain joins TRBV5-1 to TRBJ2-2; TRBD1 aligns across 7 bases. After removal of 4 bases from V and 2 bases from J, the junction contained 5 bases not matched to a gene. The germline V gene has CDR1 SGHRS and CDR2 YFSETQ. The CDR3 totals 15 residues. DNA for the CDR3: TGCGCCAGCAGCCGGGACAGCGGAAACACCGGGGAGCTGTTTTTT. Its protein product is CASSRDSGNTGELFF.